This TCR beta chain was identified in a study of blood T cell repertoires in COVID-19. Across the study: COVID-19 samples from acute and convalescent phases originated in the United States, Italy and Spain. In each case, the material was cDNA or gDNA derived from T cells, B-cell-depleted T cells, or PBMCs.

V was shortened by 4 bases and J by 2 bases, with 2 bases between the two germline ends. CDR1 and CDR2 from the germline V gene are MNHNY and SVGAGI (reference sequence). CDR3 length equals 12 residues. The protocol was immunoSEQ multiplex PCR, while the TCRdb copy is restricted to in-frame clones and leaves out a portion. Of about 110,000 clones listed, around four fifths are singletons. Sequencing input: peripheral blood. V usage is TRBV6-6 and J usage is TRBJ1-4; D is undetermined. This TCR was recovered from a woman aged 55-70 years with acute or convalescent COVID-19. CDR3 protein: CASSSTNEKLFF. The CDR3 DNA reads TGTGCCAGCAGTTCTACTAATGAAAAACTGTTTTTT.